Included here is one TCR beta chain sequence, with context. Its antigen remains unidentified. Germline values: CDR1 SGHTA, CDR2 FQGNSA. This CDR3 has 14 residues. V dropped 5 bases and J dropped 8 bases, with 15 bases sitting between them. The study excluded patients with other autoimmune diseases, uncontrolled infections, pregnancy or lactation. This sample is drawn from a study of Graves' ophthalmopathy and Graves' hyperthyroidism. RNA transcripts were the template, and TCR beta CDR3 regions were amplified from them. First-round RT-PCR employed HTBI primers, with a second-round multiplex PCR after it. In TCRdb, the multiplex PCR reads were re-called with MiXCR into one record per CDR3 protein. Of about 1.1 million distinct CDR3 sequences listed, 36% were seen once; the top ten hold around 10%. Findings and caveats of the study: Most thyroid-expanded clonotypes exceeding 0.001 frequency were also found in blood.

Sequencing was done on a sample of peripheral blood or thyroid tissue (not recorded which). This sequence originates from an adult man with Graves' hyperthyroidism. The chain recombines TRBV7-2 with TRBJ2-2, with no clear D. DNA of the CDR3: TGTGCCAGCAGCCCGTGGGTTCTCACAGGGGAGCTGTTTTTT. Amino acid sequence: CASSPWVLTGELFF.